This T cell receptor (beta chain) was documented in a study of T cells in Graves' hyperthyroidism and ophthalmopathy. Study-level results: Within blood appeared most thyroid clonotypes that had expanded above 0.001.

RNA transcripts served as the template for amplifying TCR beta CDR3 regions. First-round RT-PCR of the TCR CDR3 relied on the HTBI primer set. TCRdb independently ran MiXCR on the multiplex PCR reads; one entry per CDR3 protein. The sample has nearly 110,000 distinct CDR3 sequences, approximately 16% seen once. The V end was cut by 0 bases, the J end by 1 base, with 5 bases between. Per the germline V gene, CDR1 is KGHSH and CDR2 is LQKENI. CDR3 length: 14 amino acids. Graves' hyperthyroidism showing no ophthalmopathy progression within 18 months was considered stable. Orbital computed tomography, thyroid ultrasound, serum thyroxine and TRAb, and clinical symptoms together informed the diagnoses. PBMCs came from 7.5 to 10 ml fresh peripheral blood. This clonotype occurred many times. The antigen remains undetermined.

This clonotype originated in a woman aged 45-65 years with Graves' hyperthyroidism. This chain uses TRBV18 with TRBJ2-3, with D unclear. Input material: blood. CDR3 sequence reads: CASSPPLGTDTQYF. CDR3 coding DNA: TGTGCCAGCTCACCACCGTTAGGCACAGATACGCAGTATTTT.